This T cell receptor (beta chain) was recorded in a study of cytomegalovirus exposure and HLA in healthy donors. Findings and limits, study-wide: Accurate prediction of HLA-A and HLA-B alleles (for most subjects) was reportedly achieved from TCR beta sequences.

About this clone itself: The antigen is not known.

The PCR employed 60 Vbeta primers together with 13 Jbeta primers. Sequencing used immunoSEQ multiplex PCR; TCRdb keeps in-frame clones, though not all of them. The sample carries 100,000 to 150,000 clones, 83% recorded once. This clonotype was sampled from a woman in her thirties or forties in good health and CMV-seropositive. The sample was PBMCs.

CDR3 in DNA: TGCGCCAGCAGTGTCGGGGGTAGCAATCAGCCCCAGCATTTT. Protein sequence: CASSVGGSNQPQHF. The chain combines TRBV10-2 with TRBJ1-5; D is possibly TRBD1 (5 bases). V lost 4 bases to trimming and J lost 0 bases, with 7 bases between them. Germline V gene data show CDR1 as WSHSY and CDR2 as SAAADI. The CDR3 contains 14 residues.